A selection of T cell receptor beta chains follows, all from one sample in a study of shared clonotypes between healthy human individuals. This table comes from immunoSEQ multiplex PCR, and its TCRdb copy is limited to in-frame clones, with some not included. Among approximately 2.1 million clones listed, approximately 95% were seen once. The sequencing sample was made of naive CD4+ T cells from PBMCs. These receptors were obtained from a man younger than 35 in good health. Some clones in this sample may be carry-over from other donors' samples. CDR3s include the opening cysteine and the closing phenylalanine or tryptophan. D genes are given only for firm matches. Only part of the rows carry a size: once, few, many, or a class if the clone is expanded.

size | J | D | V | DNA | CDR3
. | TRBJ2-7 | . | TRBV28 | TGTGCCAGCAGTTTAACGGGCACCTACGAGCAGTACTTC | CASSLTGTYEQYF
. | TRBJ1-1 | . | TRBV4-3 | TGCGCCAGCAGCCAAGATTCCCCCCCGAACACTGAAGCTTTCTTT | CASSQDSPPNTEAFF
once | TRBJ2-1 | TRBD1 | TRBV9 | TGTGCCAGCAGCTTGGACGGGACAGGGATCCGAGAGCAGTTCTTC | CASSLDGTGIREQFF
. | TRBJ1-2 | . | TRBV29-1 | TGCAGCGTTGAAACGGTGGGCAGCAACTATGGCTACACCTTC | CSVETVGSNYGYTF
once | TRBJ2-3 | . | TRBV15 | TGTGCCACCAGCAGAGGTGACCCCCAGGGTTGGGATACGCAGTATTTT | CATSRGDPQGWDTQYF
. | TRBJ2-1 | TRBD2 | TRBV6-1 | TGTGCCAGCAGTGCGACTAGCGGAGGGGTCTACAATGAGCAGTTCTTC | CASSATSGGVYNEQFF
. | TRBJ2-5 | TRBD2 | TRBV5-1 | TGCGCCAGCAGCTGGCCGTCGGGGGCTGCTAGCGGGAGGGCCTGGGAGACCCAGTACTTC | CASSWPSGAASGRAWETQYF
. | TRBJ2-2 | . | TRBV19 | TGTGCCAGTGGCGGGCCGCCCGACACCGGGGAGCTGTTTTTT | CASGGPPDTGELFF
. | TRBJ1-1 | . | TRBV12-5 | TGTGCTAGTGGGGGTAGTGGGGGTGAAGCTTTCTTT | CASGGSGGEAFF
. | TRBJ2-5 | . | TRBV5-4 | TGTGCCAGCAGCTTTGGAAGGGTTTACACCCAGTACTTC | CASSFGRVYTQYF
once | TRBJ2-1 | TRBD2 | TRBV4-2 | TGTGCCAGCAGCCGCGCCGGCGGGACTAGCGGGATTCTGTGGGCGTACAATGAGCAGTTCTTC | CASSRAGGTSGILWAYNEQFF
. | TRBJ2-7 | . | TRBV28 | TGTGCCAGCATCAAAGGGGGGCAGGTCTCCTACGAGCAGTACTTC | CASIKGGQVSYEQYF
. | TRBJ2-6 | . | TRBV7-2 | TGTGCCAGCAGCTTATTGGGTAGGAGCTCTGGGGCCAACGTCCTGACTTTC | CASSLLGRSSGANVLTF
. | TRBJ1-2 | . | TRBV19 | TGTGCCAGTAGTACTAGGGGTTCCCCTTATGGCTACACCTTC | CASSTRGSPYGYTF
. | TRBJ2-5 | TRBD2 | TRBV9 | TGTGCCAGCAGCGTAGGGCTAGCGGGAGAAGGTGAGACCCAGTACTTC | CASSVGLAGEGETQYF
once | TRBJ2-6 | TRBD1 | TRBV11-2 | TGTGCCAGCAGCTTAAGATGGACAGGCCGCTCTGGGGCCAACGTCCTGACTTTC | CASSLRWTGRSGANVLTF
. | TRBJ2-1 | . | TRBV6-1 | TGTGCCAGCAGCAGTAATGAGCAGTTCTTC | CASSSNEQFF
once | TRBJ2-1 | TRBD2 | TRBV9 | TGTGCCAGCAGCGTAGCTACGACTAGCGGGAGAGGGAGACGGTACAATGAGCAGTTCTTC | CASSVATTSGRGRRYNEQFF
. | TRBJ2-3 | . | TRBV5-1 | TGCGCCAGCGGATCCGGATACACAGATACGCAGTATTTT | CASGSGYTDTQYF
. | TRBJ2-3 | TRBD2 | TRBV30 | TGTGCCTGGGGTCGTGGCGGCGGGGGGAGCACAGATACGCAGTATTTT | CAWGRGGGGSTDTQYF
. | TRBJ2-1 | . | TRBV4-2 | TGTGCCAGCAGCCAGCCTCTTCGTGCGTCGCCCGAGCAGTTCTTC | CASSQPLRASPEQFF
once | TRBJ2-7 | . | TRBV10-3 | TGTGCCATCAGATCCCGGCAGGGGGAGGCCTACGAGCAGTACTTC | CAIRSRQGEAYEQYF
. | TRBJ1-4 | . | TRBV5-1 | TGCGCCAGCAGCTTGGCCACCGGTTGGGGCGCAACTAATGAAAAACTGTTTTTT | CASSLATGWGATNEKLFF
. | TRBJ2-7 | . | TRBV28 | TGTGCCAGCAGTTCCCCCTCGTGGTCCTCCTACGAGCAGTACTTC | CASSSPSWSSYEQYF
. | TRBJ2-6 | . | TRBV28 | TGTGCCAGCAGTTTCAGGGCCGGGGCCAACGTCCTGACTTTC | CASSFRAGANVLTF
. | TRBJ2-2 | . | TRBV10-1 | TGCGCCAGCGGGGAGGCCCAGGGGAACGCCGGGGAGCTGTTTTTT | CASGEAQGNAGELFF
. | TRBJ1-4 | TRBD1 | TRBV4-1 | TGCGCCAGCAGCCTGGATCGGAGACAGGGCATTAATGAAAAACTGTTTTTT | CASSLDRRQGINEKLFF
once | TRBJ1-1 | . | TRBV2 | TGTGCCAGCACAAGGGGGGGGACTGAAGCTTTCTTT | CASTRGGTEAFF
. | TRBJ2-5 | . | TRBV5-1 | TGCGCCAGCAGCTTGGGGCTGCGCGAGACCCAGTACTTC | CASSLGLRETQYF
. | TRBJ2-7 | . | TRBV28 | TGTGCCAGCAGTCCTCACCCACAAACCTACGAGCAGTACTTC | CASSPHPQTYEQYF
. | TRBJ2-2 | TRBD1 | TRBV25-1 | TGTGCCAGCAGTGACCAGACAGGGGGAAACACCGGGGAGCTGTTTTTT | CASSDQTGGNTGELFF
. | TRBJ1-2 | . | TRBV14 | TGTGCCAGCAGCCATGACCGAAACTATGGCTACACCTTC | CASSHDRNYGYTF
once | TRBJ1-5 | . | TRBV19 | TGTGCCAGTAGTATCTCCCCAGGGAGTTGGACTTATAGCAATCAGCCCCAGCATTTT | CASSISPGSWTYSNQPQHF
. | TRBJ2-1 | . | TRBV7-3 | TGTGCCAGCAGCTCGAGTAGGGACACCAATGAGCAGTTCTTC | CASSSSRDTNEQFF
. | TRBJ1-3 | . | TRBV29-1 | TGCAGCGTTGAATTCGGGGGGCGAAACACCATATATTTT | CSVEFGGRNTIYF
. | TRBJ2-7 | . | TRBV15 | TGTGCCACCGCGGCAGGGACCTACGAGCAGTACTTC | CATAAGTYEQYF
once | TRBJ2-7 | . | TRBV6-6 | TGTGCCAGCAGTTCCGGGCCATTTTACGAGCAGTACTTC | CASSSGPFYEQYF
few | TRBJ1-1 | . | TRBV18 | TGTGCCAGCTCAATCAATGGGGTTACTGAAGCTTTCTTT | CASSINGVTEAFF
. | TRBJ1-3 | TRBD1 | TRBV30 | TGTGCCTGGAGTGTGGACAGGGCTGGAAACACCATATATTTT | CAWSVDRAGNTIYF